The 5 T cell receptor beta chains below were found in one sample sequenced in a study of response to subunit inactivated influenza vaccine. Each CDR3 protein is one row after TCRdb ran MiXCR on the RT-PCR reads. The sample shows around 570,000 distinct CDR3 sequences, approximately 7.1% of them seen only once. Sequencing was performed on PBMCs from blood, taken around 2 years after vaccination. Every receptor here comes from a man in his fifties or sixties who received an inactivated influenza vaccine.

CDR3 region: CASSIGSEETQYF. CDR3 coding DNA: TGCGCCAGCAGCATCGGCTCAGAAGAGACCCAGTACTTC. The chain has TRBV5-1 and TRBJ2-5; D is ambiguous. Germline-derived CDR1 and CDR2 are SGHRS and YFSETQ. The CDR3 length is 13 residues. The ends were cut back, 4 bases at V and 3 bases at J, with 10 bases in the middle.

The J gene is TRBJ2-3, the V gene TRBV2; TRBD1 is a possible D gene (6 bases). Germline lookup yields CDR1 SNHLY and CDR2 FYNNEI. Between the trimmed V and J ends, which lost 3 bases and 4 bases, there was a span of 14 bases. The CDR3 is 15 amino acids. CDR3 amino acids: CASSDRGSPPDTQYF. Written as DNA, the CDR3 is TGTGCCAGCAGTGACAGGGGATCCCCCCCAGATACGCAGTATTTT. Drawing the rest from reference TRBV2 and TRBJ2-3, the complete variable domain is EPEVTQTPSHQVTQMGQEVILRCVPISNHLYFYWYRQILGQKVEFLVSFYNNEISEKSEIFDDQFSVERPDGSNFTLKIRSTKLEDSAMYFCASSDRGSPPDTQYFGPGTRLTVL.

V usage is TRBV20-1 and J usage is TRBJ2-7; the D is unclear. With 0 bases removed from V and 3 bases from J, the gap between germline ends came to 9 bases. Germline values: CDR1 DFQATT, CDR2 SNEGSKA (reference sequence). This CDR3 has 13 residues. CDR3 region: CSARDGVNYEQYF. The CDR3 nucleotides are TGCAGTGCTAGAGATGGGGTAAACTACGAGCAGTACTTC.

In this sample, this clonotype turned up once. This chain uses TRBV11-2 with TRBJ2-2, with 8 bases aligning to TRBD2. This CDR3 has 16 residues. The germline V gene encodes CDR1 SGHAT and CDR2 FQNNGV. The junction had 12 bases not matched to a gene; V was cut back by 3 bases and J by 9 bases. CDR3 loop: CASSFQGRGGPRELFF. DNA for the CDR3: TGTGCCAGCAGCTTCCAGGGACGGGGGGGGCCTCGGGAGCTGTTTTTT.

At least ten counts were recorded for this clonotype. This chain links TRBV7-2 with TRBJ2-5; 10 bases line up with TRBD2. J lost 4 bases, V lost 6 bases, and 8 bases had no gene match. Germline CDR1 is SGHTA and CDR2 is FQGNSA. The CDR3 contains 15 residues. In DNA, the CDR3 is TGTGCCAGCAGAGCGGGGGGGCTTTGGTCAGAGACCCAGTACTTC. Encoded protein: CASRAGGLWSETQYF.